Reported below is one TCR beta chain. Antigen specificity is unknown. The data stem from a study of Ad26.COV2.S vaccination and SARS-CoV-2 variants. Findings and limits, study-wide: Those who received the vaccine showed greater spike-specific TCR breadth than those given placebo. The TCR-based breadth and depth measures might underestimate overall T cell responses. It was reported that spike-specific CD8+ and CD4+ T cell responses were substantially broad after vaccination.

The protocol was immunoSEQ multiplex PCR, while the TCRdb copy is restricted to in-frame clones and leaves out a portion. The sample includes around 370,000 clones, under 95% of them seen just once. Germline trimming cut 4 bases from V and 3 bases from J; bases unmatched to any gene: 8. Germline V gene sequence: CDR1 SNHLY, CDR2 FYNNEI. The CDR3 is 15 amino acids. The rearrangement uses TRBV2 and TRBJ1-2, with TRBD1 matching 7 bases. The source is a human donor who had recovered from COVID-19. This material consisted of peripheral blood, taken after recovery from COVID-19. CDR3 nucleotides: TGTGCCAGCAGTGGGGCGGCAGGGGGTGACTATGGCTACACCTTC. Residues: CASSGAAGGDYGYTF.